Following are 22 T cell receptor beta chains from one sample sequenced in a study of control samples from healthy donors and cancer patients. Repertoires were generated with immunoSEQ multiplex PCR, while TCRdb's copy carries only in-frame clones and drops some. The sample records approximately 100,000 clones, 70% to 85% being singletons. Input material: PBMCs. The receptors come from a man in his 70s with lung cancer.

The rearrangement links TRBV25-1 to TRBJ1-2, with no clear D. Germline CDR1 and CDR2: MGHDK and SYGVNS. CDR3 length equals 13 residues. V was cut by 2 bases and J by 3 bases, with 7 bases left in between. CDR3 residues: CASSEGRHYGYTF. The CDR3 DNA follows: TGTGCCAGCAGTGAAGGTCGGCACTATGGCTACACCTTC.

The V and J genes are TRBV5-1 and TRBJ2-1; 11 bases match TRBD2. The CDR3 has 18 amino acids. Germline assignment: CDR1 SGHRS and CDR2 YFSETQ. V gave up 2 bases and J gave up 4 bases; unmatched junction bases: 11. Here the CDR3 DNA reads TGCGCCAGCAGCTTCTCGGGCTCGACTAGCGGGGCTTACAATGAGCAGTTCTTC. Amino acids: CASSFSGSTSGAYNEQFF.

J is TRBJ1-2 and V is TRBV19, with TRBD1 matching over 8 bases. CDR3 length: 16 residues. Germline values: CDR1 LNHDA, CDR2 SQIVND (reference sequence). V shed 5 bases and J 0 bases; nucleotides not matched to a gene: 8. The CDR3 region has the DNA TGTGCCAGTAGTTTCCTCGCAGGGGGCACTAACTATGGCTACACCTTC. This translates into CASSFLAGGTNYGYTF.

This chain links TRBV7-2 with TRBJ2-1; D unclear. Trimming left V 2 bases short and J 12 bases short, with 14 bases between. The germline V gene has CDR1 SGHTA and CDR2 FQGNSA. CDR3 size: 13 residues. The CDR3 DNA reads as TGTGCCAGCAGCTTATTGGTTTCCCGGTGGCAGTTCTTC. Translation: CASSLLVSRWQFF.

As concerns this clone: Other DNA sequences in the sample encode the same CDR3. This CDR3 is CASSLAGGNTEAFF. The CDR3 DNA is TGCGCCAGCAGCTTAGCTGGGGGGAACACTGAAGCTTTCTTT. This chain links TRBV5-1 with TRBJ1-1; D is possibly TRBD1 (5 bases). V gave up 2 bases and J gave up 1 base, with 9 bases separating them. Germline V gives CDR1 SGHRS, CDR2 YFSETQ. The CDR3 is 14 amino acids.

This clone was counted only a few times. The chain combines TRBV4-1 with TRBJ2-7; D possibly corresponds to TRBD1 (6 bases). Germline CDR1 MGHRA, CDR2 YSYEKL. Between the trimmed V and J ends, which lost 2 bases and 0 bases, there was a span of 11 bases. The CDR3 runs 15 residues. Written as DNA, the CDR3 is TGCGCCAGCAGCCAAAGGACAGCAGCCTCCTACGAGCAGTACTTC. Translating it yields CASSQRTAASYEQYF.

J is TRBJ1-6 and V is TRBV27, with a possible D match to TRBD1 (5 bases). The CDR3 is made up of 15 amino acids. CDR1 and CDR2 from the germline V gene are MNHEY and SMNVEV (reference sequence). V was cut by 5 bases and J by 9 bases, with 17 bases left in between. CDR3 sequence: CASSPARQSISPLHF. In nucleotides, the CDR3 is TGTGCCAGCAGTCCTGCCCGACAGAGCATTTCACCCCTCCACTTT.

The CDR3 sequence: CASSLEVGGQFF. CDR3 DNA sequence: TGCGCCAGCAGCTTGGAGGTAGGGGGCCAGTTCTTC. This chain uses TRBV5-1 with TRBJ2-1, with 7 nucleotides matching TRBD1. Per the germline V gene, CDR1 is SGHRS and CDR2 is YFSETQ. CDR3 size: 12 residues. The V and J ends lost 0 bases and 13 bases, in that order; junction bases with no gene match: 4.

Concerning this clone: A read error may account for a junction end that differs from germline. V gene TRBV7-9 combines with J gene TRBJ2-2; maybe TRBD1 (5 bases). Germline assignment: CDR1 SEHNR and CDR2 FQNEAQ (reference sequence). The CDR3 extends over 14 amino acids. DNA for the CDR3: TGTGCCAGCAGCTTGCAGGGTAACAACGGGGAGCTGTTTTTT. Translation gives CASSLQGNNGELFF.

The rearrangement uses TRBV11-2 and TRBJ2-2; D is possibly TRBD1 or TRBD2 (6 bases each). Germline V CDR1 and CDR2: SGHAT, FQNNGV. Trimming removed 1 base from V and 6 bases from J, with 12 bases in between. The CDR3 is 15 residues long. The CDR3, as DNA: TGTGCCAGCAGCTTAGGGGGGGCAGTGGCCGGGGAGCTGTTTTTT. Its translation is CASSLGGAVAGELFF.

Of note for this clone: This CDR3 is also generated by other DNA sequences in the sample. This chain uses TRBV30 with TRBJ2-2; 8 bases match TRBD2. Germline loops: CDR1 GTSNPN, CDR2 SVGIG (reference sequence). With 4 bases clipped from V and 7 bases from J, the junction kept 11 bases outside the gene matches. This CDR3 is built from 15 residues. This chain's CDR3 is CAWKLRGGIGGELFF. Here the CDR3 DNA reads TGTGCCTGGAAACTACGGGGGGGCATTGGCGGGGAGCTGTTTTTT.

This clone was seen a handful of times. V and J are TRBV4-1 and TRBJ2-3; either TRBD1 or TRBD2 may fit D (6 bases each). The V end was cut by 0 bases, the J end by 2 bases, with 15 bases between. The CDR3 has 17 residues. Per germline, CDR1 MGHRA and CDR2 YSYEKL. The CDR3 DNA reads as TGCGCCAGCAGCCAAGACCCCTCGGGGGCCAACACAGATACGCAGTATTTT. Translation: CASSQDPSGANTDTQYF.

V is TRBV11-3 and J is TRBJ2-1; D is ambiguous. This CDR3 has 11 residues. From germline, CDR1 is SGHNT and CDR2 YENEEA. V was shortened by 5 bases and J by 5 bases, with 4 bases between the two germline ends. In DNA form, the CDR3 reads TGTGCCAGCAGCCGAAACAATGAGCAGTTCTTC. Translating it yields CASSRNNEQFF.

The V call is TRBV6-2 or TRBV6-3, the J call TRBJ2-3; D is ambiguous. Between the trimmed V and J ends, which lost 0 bases and 6 bases, there was a span of 4 bases. CDR1 MNHEY and CDR2 SVGEGT come from the germline V gene. This CDR3 has 12 residues. The chain's CDR3 is CASSYSRDTQYF. DNA of the CDR3: TGTGCCAGCAGTTACTCGCGCGATACGCAGTATTTT.

J is TRBJ2-3 and V is TRBV6-2 or TRBV6-3; TRBD2 matches 10 bases. The CDR3 covers 17 residues. Trimming took 4 bases from V and 5 from J; bases not matched to a gene: 12. Germline loops: CDR1 MNHEY, CDR2 SVGEGT. CDR3 sequence: CASSSEKLAGSVDTQYF. The DNA of the CDR3 is TGTGCCAGCAGTTCCGAAAAACTAGCGGGGTCGGTAGATACGCAGTATTTT.

This clone has a single count. This CDR3 is CASSTGGSNEKLFF. The CDR3 nucleotides read TGTGCCAGCAGCACAGGGGGCTCCAATGAAAAACTGTTTTTT. The V call is TRBV5-4, the J call TRBJ1-4; 9 bases are a match to TRBD1. The germline gives CDR1 SGHNT, CDR2 YYREEE (reference sequence). The V and J ends lost 4 bases and 5 bases, in that order; junction bases with no gene match: 3. This CDR3 region has 14 residues.

This clone has a single count. The rearrangement links TRBV30 to TRBJ1-1; 7 bases are a match to TRBD1. Germline V lookup: CDR1 GTSNPN, CDR2 SVGIG (reference sequence). V was clipped by 0 bases and J by 1 base; unmatched bases: 2. CDR3 size: 14 residues. Here the CDR3 reads CAWSVGDRNTEAFF. The CDR3 DNA reads TGTGCCTGGAGTGTAGGGGACAGGAACACTGAAGCTTTCTTT.

Notes on this clone: One junction end does not reproduce the germline sequence, and a read error may be involved. The chain combines TRBV2 with TRBJ2-7; no reliable D call. Germline V gene data show CDR1 as SNHLY and CDR2 as FYNNEI. The CDR3 spans 11 residues. The CDR3 DNA reads TGTGCCGACGGGCAGTCCTACGAACAGTACTTC. It translates to CADGQSYEQYF.

This clone was recorded once. This chain links TRBV6-4 with TRBJ1-6; D gene uncertain. CDR1 and CDR2 (germline): MRHNA, SNTAGT. V shed 6 bases and J shed 9 bases, with 18 bases lying between them. The CDR3 loop spans 15 amino acids. CDR3 bases: TGTGCCAGCAGAGCTGAAGGGTCCAAGGGTTCACCCCTCCACTTT. Amino acids: CASRAEGSKGSPLHF.

The V gene is TRBV7-3, the J gene TRBJ2-1; 9 bases are a match to TRBD2. There are 15 residues in the CDR3. Trimming cost V 5 bases and J 9 bases; bases outside gene matches: 11. CDR1 and CDR2 (germline): SGHTA, FQGTGA. CDR3 loop: CASSLRASGAGEQFF. CDR3 coding DNA: TGTGCCAGCAGCCTGAGGGCTAGCGGGGCAGGTGAGCAGTTCTTC.

The gene calls are TRBV11-2 and TRBJ2-6; TRBD2 is a possible D gene (5 bases). The V end was cut by 7 bases, the J end by 0 bases, with 7 bases between. This CDR3 spans 14 amino acids. Looked up from germline, CDR1 is SGHAT and CDR2 is FQNNGV. CDR3 nucleotides: TGTGCCAGCACTGGGAGCTCTGGGGCCAACGTCCTGACTTTC. This encodes CASTGSSGANVLTF.

The chain combines TRBV29-1 with TRBJ1-2; a weak D match, TRBD1 (5 bases). The CDR3 covers 13 residues. The V gene's germline CDR1 is SQVTM and CDR2 ANQGSEA. Trimming removed 6 bases from V and 1 base from J, with 12 bases in between. DNA for the CDR3: TGCAGCGTGGGGGGTTGGGATAACTATGGCTACACCTTC. Its protein product is CSVGGWDNYGYTF.